This T cell receptor (beta chain) appears in the sequencing data of a study of T cell clonotyping in hematopoietic cell transplantation. Whole-study findings and limits: Higher Inverse Simpson Index values in graft donor and pretransplant recipient predicted broader posttransplant TCR diversity. CD4 and CD8 repertoire contributions could not be separated without sorting.

Indicated time point: recipient sample about 28 days before transplant, after cytoreduction. Samples: about 28 days before transplant, then days 30, 100 and 180 after. A remark on this clone: What it binds is unknown.

Sequenced by immunoSEQ multiplex PCR; TCRdb stores in-frame clones only, minus some. The data hold 10,000 to 11,000 clones, with roughly 91% observed a single time. Per germline, CDR1 SGHAT and CDR2 FQNNGV. This CDR3 spans 16 amino acids. The chain uses TRBV11-2 and TRBJ2-5; 12 bases line up with TRBD1. The DNA end lines up better with TRBJ2-7; the J call may be wrong. Sequencing was performed on peripheral blood mononuclear cells, taken before stem cell transplant. The receptor comes from a woman in her forties or fifties with chronic myeloid leukemia. Some clones in this sample may be carry-over from other donors' samples. In DNA, the CDR3 is TGTGCCAGCAGCCCAAGCCCGGGACAGGGGGCGTCCGAGCAGTACTTC. Translation gives CASSPSPGQGASEQYF.